Each of the 5 T cell receptor beta chains below was sequenced from the same sample in a study of blood T cells in healthy people across ages. With a J-beta primer mix and a sample-barcoded 5' primer, a second PCR ran 7 to 11 cycles. MiXCR, run by TCRdb on the 5' RACE reads, gives a single entry per CDR3 protein. The repertoire has 600,000 to 1,000,000 distinct CDR3 sequences, just under 25% of them found once; the top ten carry 3% to 4.5%. The same sample was also used in a study of T cells of mothers and their children.

Sample: blood. The source of these receptors is a boy younger than 18 in good health.

This clonotype has just a few counts. This sequence joins TRBV20-1 and TRBJ2-5, with TRBD1 matching over 9 bases. The CDR3 sequence is 14 residues long. V trimming: 6 bases; J trimming: 4 bases; junction bases outside the gene matches: 9. Germline V gives CDR1 DFQATT, CDR2 SNEGSKA (reference sequence). The CDR3 loop reads CSAHNRGRIETQYF. The CDR3 DNA sequence: TGCAGTGCACACAACAGGGGGCGGATAGAGACCCAGTACTTC.

This clonotype was picked up a small number of times. The V and J genes are TRBV6-1 and TRBJ2-5, with D perhaps matching TRBD1 (6 bases). Germline values: CDR1 MNHNS, CDR2 SASEGT. This CDR3 comprises 16 residues. V lost 0 bases and J 1 base, leaving 12 bases between the germline ends. CDR3 loop: CASSEANREVQETQYF. Written as DNA, the CDR3 is TGTGCCAGCAGTGAAGCGAACAGGGAAGTCCAAGAGACCCAGTACTTC.

The rearrangement uses TRBV2 and TRBJ2-1; TRBD2 matches 11 bases. V shed 6 bases and J 2 bases; nucleotides not matched to a gene: 18. The germline V gene has CDR1 SNHLY and CDR2 FYNNEI. The CDR3 spans 20 residues. CDR3 sequence: CASSAAGTSGTLLTYNEQFF. The CDR3 coding sequence is TGTGCCAGCAGCGCGGCCGGGACTAGCGGAACCCTACTGACCTACAATGAGCAGTTCTTC.

In its sample, this clonotype was seen a few times. The chain has TRBV15 and TRBJ1-2, with no clear D. Trimming took 1 base from V and 8 from J, leaving 8 bases between them. The CDR3 spans 12 residues. Germline V gene lookup returns CDR1 LNHNV and CDR2 YYDKDF (reference sequence). The CDR3 nucleotides read TGTGCCACCAGCAGAGGCCACGACGGCTACACCTTC. This encodes CATSRGHDGYTF.

The rearrangement joins TRBV15 to TRBJ1-1, with 8 positions matching TRBD1. Unmatched junction bases numbered 4, after V lost 3 bases and J lost 1 base. The CDR3 loop spans 15 amino acids. CDR1 is LNHNV, CDR2 YYDKDF, per germline (reference sequence). CDR3: CATSSWTGPNTEAFF. CDR3 nucleotide sequence: TGTGCCACCAGCAGCTGGACAGGGCCGAACACTGAAGCTTTCTTT.